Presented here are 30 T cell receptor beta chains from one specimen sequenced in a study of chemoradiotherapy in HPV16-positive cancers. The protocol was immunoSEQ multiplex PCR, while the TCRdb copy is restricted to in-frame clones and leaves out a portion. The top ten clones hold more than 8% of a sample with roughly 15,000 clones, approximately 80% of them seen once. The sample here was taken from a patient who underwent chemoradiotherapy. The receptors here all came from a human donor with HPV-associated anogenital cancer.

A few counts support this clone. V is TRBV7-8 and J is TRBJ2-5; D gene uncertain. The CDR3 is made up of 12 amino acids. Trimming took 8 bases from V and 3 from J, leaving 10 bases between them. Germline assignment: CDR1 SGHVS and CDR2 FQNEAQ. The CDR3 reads CASGDWEETQYF. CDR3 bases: TGTGCCAGCGGCGACTGGGAAGAGACCCAGTACTTC.

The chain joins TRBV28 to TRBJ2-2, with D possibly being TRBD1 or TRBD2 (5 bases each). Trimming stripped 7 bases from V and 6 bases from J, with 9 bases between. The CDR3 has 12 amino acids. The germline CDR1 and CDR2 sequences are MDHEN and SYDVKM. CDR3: CASTSGPGELFF. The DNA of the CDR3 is TGTGCCAGCACCTCGGGGCCCGGGGAGCTGTTTTTT.

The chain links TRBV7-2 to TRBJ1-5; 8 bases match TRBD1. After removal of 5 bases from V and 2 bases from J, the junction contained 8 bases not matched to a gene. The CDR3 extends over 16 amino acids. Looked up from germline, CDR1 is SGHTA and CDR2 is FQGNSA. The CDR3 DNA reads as TGTGCCAGCAGCGGACTCCCGGGACAGGGCAATCAGCCCCAGCATTTT. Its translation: CASSGLPGQGNQPQHF.

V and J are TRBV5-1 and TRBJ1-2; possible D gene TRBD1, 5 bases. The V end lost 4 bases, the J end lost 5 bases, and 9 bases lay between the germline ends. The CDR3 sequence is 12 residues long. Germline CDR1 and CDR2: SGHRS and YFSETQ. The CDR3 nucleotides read TGCGCCAGCAGCGCGGGGGTATATGGCTACACCTTC. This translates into CASSAGVYGYTF.

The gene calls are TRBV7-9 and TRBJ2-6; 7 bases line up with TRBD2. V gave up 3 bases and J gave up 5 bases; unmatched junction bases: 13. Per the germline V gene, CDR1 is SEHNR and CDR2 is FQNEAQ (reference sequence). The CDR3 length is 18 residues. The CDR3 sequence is CASSLTGGSGGRANVLTF. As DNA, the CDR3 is TGTGCCAGCAGCTTGACCGGGGGGTCGGGTGGAAGGGCCAACGTCCTGACTTTC.

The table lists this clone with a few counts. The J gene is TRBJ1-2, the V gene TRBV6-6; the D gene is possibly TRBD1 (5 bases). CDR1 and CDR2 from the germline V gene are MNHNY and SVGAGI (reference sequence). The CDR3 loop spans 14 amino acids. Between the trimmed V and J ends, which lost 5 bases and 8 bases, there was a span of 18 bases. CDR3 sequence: CASSTSYQGEGYTF. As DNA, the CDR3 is TGTGCCAGCAGTACGTCTTACCAGGGAGAAGGCTACACCTTC.

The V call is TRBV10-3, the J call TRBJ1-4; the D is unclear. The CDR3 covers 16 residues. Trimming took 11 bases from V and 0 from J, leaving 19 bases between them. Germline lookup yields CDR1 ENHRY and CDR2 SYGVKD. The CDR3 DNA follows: TGTGCCTCCGCCCCTCGCGCGGGTACAACTAATGAAAAACTGTTTTTT. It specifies CASAPRAGTTNEKLFF.

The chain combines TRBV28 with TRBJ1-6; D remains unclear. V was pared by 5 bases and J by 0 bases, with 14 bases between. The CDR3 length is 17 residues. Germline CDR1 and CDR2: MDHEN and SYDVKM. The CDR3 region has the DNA TGTGCCAGCAGTATCACATCCCCGAGCTCCTATAATTCACCCCTCCACTTT. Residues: CASSITSPSSYNSPLHF. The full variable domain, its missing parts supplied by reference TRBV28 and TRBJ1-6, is DVKVTQSSRYLVKRTGEKVFLECVQDMDHENMFWYRQDPGLGLRLIYFSYDVKMKEKGDIPEGYSVSREKKERFSLILESASTNQTSMYLCASSITSPSSYNSPLHFGNGTRLTVT.

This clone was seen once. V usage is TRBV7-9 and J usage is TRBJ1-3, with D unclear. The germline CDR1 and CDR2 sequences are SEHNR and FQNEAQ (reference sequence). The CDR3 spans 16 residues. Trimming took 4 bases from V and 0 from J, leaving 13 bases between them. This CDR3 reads CASSSSRRFSGNTIYF. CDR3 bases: TGTGCCAGCAGCTCGTCTCGACGGTTCTCTGGAAACACCATATATTTT.

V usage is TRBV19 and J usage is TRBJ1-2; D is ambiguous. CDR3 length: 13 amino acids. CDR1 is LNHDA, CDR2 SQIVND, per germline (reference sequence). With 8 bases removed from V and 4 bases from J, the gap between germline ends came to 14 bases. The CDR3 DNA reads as TGTGCCAGTGGAAGAGACCACTCCTATGGCTACACCTTC. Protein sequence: CASGRDHSYGYTF.

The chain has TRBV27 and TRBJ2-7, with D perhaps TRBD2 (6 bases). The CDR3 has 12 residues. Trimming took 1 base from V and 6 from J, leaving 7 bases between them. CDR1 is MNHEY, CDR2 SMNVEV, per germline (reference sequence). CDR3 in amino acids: CASSLFGGEQYF. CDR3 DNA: TGTGCCAGCAGTTTATTCGGGGGCGAGCAGTACTTC.

CDR3 residues: CASSQDGSQAPYYEQYF. CDR3 DNA: TGCGCCAGCAGCCAAGATGGGAGCCAGGCCCCCTACTACGAGCAGTACTTC. This sequence joins TRBV4-1 and TRBJ2-7; D is perhaps TRBD2 (5 bases). V was cut by 0 bases and J by 3 bases, with 18 bases left in between. The CDR3 is made up of 17 amino acids. In germline, CDR1 is MGHRA, CDR2 YSYEKL.

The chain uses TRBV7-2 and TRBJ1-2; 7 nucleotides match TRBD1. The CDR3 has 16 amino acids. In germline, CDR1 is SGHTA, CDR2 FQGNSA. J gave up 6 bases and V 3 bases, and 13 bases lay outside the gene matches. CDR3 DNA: TGTGCCAGCAGCTTCGCTCTCCCCCAGGGGGACCATGGCTACACCTTC. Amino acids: CASSFALPQGDHGYTF. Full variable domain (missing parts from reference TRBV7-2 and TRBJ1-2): GAGVSQSPSNKVTEKGKDVELRCDPISGHTALYWYRQSLGQGLEFLIYFQGNSAPDKSGLPSDRFSAERTGGSVSTLTIQRTQQEDSAVYLCASSFALPQGDHGYTFGSGTRLTVV.

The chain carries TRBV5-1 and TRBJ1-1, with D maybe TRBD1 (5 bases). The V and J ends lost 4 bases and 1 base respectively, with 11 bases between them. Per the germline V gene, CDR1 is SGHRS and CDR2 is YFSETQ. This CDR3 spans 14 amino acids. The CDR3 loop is CASSVETANTEAFF. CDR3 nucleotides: TGCGCCAGCAGCGTGGAGACAGCGAACACTGAAGCTTTCTTT.

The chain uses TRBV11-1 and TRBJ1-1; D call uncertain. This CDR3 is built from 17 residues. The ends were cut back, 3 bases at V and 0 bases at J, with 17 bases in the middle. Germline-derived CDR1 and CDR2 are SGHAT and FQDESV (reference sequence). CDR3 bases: TGTGCCAGCAGCTTGGACCTGGACGGACTTATGAACACTGAAGCTTTCTTT. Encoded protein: CASSLDLDGLMNTEAFF.

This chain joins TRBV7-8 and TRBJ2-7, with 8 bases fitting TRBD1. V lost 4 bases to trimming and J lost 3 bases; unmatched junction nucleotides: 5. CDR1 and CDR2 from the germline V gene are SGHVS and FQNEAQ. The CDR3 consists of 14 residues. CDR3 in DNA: TGTGCCAGCAGCTCCGGACAGGGTTTCTACGAGCAGTACTTC. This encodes CASSSGQGFYEQYF.

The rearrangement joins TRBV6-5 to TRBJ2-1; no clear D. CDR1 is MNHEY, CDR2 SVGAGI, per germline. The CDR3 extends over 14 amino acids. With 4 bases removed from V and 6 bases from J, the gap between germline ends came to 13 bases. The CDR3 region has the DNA TGTGCCAGCAGTTCCCCCGGCCCCGGCAATGAGCAGTTCTTC. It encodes CASSSPGPGNEQFF.

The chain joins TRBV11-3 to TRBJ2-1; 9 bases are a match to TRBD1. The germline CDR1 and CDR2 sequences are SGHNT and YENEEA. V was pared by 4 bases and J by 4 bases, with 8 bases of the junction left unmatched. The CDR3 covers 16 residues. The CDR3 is CASSSTGTGLYNEQFF. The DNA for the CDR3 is TGTGCCAGCAGCTCAACCGGGACAGGGCTATACAATGAGCAGTTCTTC.

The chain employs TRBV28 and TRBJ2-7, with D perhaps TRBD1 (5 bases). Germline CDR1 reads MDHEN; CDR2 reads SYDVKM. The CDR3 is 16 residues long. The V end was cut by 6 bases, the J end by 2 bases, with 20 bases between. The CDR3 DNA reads TGTGCCAGCAGGAAATCGGGTTCAGGGTACCCCTACGAGCAGTACTTC. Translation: CASRKSGSGYPYEQYF.

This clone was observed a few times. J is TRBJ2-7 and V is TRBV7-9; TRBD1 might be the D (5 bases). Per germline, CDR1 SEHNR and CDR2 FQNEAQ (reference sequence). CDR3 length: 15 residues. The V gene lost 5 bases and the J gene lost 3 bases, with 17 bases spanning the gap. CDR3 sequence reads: CASSTGRAAGYEQYF. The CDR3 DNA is TGTGCCAGCAGCACAGGACGGGCTGCAGGCTACGAGCAGTACTTC. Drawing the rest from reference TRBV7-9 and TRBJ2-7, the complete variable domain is DTGVSQNPRHKITKRGQNVTFRCDPISEHNRLYWYRQTLGQGPEFLTYFQNEAQLEKSRLLSDRFSAERPKGSFSTLEIQRTEQGDSAMYLCASSTGRAAGYEQYFGPGTRLTVT.

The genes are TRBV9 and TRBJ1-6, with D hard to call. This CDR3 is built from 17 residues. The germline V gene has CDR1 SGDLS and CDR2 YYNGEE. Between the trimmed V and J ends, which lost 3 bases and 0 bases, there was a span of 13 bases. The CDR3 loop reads CASSADLDSSYNSPLHF. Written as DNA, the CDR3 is TGTGCCAGCAGCGCAGATTTGGATAGCTCCTATAATTCACCCCTCCACTTT.

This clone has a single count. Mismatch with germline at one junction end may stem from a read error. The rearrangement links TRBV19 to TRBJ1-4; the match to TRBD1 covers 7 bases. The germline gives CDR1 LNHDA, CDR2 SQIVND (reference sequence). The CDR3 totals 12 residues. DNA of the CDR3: TGTGCCAGTTCCCCTCAGGGGGGGTCGGCTATTTTT. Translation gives CASSPQGGSAIF. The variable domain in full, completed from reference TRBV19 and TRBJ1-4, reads DGGITQSPKYLFRKEGQNVTLSCEQNLNHDAMYWYRQDPGQGLRLIYYSQIVNDFQKGDIAEGYSVSREKKESFPLTVTSAQKNPTAFYLCASSPQGGSAIFGSGTQLSVL.

The CDR3 sequence is CASSLGDYGYTF. In DNA, the CDR3 is TGTGCCAGCAGTTTGGGTGACTATGGCTACACCTTC. The chain is built from TRBV28 and TRBJ1-2; D not resolved. Germline V CDR1 and CDR2: MDHEN, SYDVKM. Trimming cost V 3 bases and J 3 bases, with 5 bases left between them. This CDR3 has 12 amino acids.

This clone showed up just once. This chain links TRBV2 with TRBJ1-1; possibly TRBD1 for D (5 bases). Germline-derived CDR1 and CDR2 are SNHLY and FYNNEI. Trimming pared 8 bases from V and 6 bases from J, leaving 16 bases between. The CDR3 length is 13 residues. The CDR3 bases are TGTGCCAGCCGGGGTCAGGGCATAGCTGAAGCTTTCTTT. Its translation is CASRGQGIAEAFF.

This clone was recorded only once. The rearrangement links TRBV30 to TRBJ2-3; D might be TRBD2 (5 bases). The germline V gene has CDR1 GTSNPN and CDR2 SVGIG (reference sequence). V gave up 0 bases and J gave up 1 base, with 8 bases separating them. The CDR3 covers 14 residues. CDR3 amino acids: CAWSVSRGTDTQYF. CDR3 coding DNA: TGTGCCTGGAGTGTATCGAGGGGCACAGATACGCAGTATTTT.

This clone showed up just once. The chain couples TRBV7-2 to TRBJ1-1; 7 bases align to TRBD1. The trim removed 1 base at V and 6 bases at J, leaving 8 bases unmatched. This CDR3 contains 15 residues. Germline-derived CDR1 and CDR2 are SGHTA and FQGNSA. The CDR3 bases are TGTGCCAGCAGCTTAGTGGGGAGGGGGCAATCTGAAGCTTTCTTT. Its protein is CASSLVGRGQSEAFF.

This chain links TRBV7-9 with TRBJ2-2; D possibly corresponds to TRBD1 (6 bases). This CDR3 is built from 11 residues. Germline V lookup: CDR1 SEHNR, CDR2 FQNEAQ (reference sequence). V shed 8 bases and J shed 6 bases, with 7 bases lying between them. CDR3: CASAGAGELFF. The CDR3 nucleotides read TGTGCCAGCGCAGGGGCCGGGGAGCTGTTTTTT.

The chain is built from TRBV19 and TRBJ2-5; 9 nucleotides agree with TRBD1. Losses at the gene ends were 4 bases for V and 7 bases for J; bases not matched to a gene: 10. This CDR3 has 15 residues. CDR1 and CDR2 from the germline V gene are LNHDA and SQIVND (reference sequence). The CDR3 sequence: CASSTNTGGRGTQYF. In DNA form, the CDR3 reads TGTGCCAGTAGTACTAATACAGGGGGCCGGGGGACCCAGTACTTC.

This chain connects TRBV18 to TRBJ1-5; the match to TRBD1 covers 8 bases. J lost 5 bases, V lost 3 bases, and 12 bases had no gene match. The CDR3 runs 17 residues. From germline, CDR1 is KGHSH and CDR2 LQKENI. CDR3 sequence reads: CASSPLPRTGIDQPQHF. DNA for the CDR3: TGTGCCAGCTCACCTCTCCCAAGGACAGGGATTGATCAGCCCCAGCATTTT.

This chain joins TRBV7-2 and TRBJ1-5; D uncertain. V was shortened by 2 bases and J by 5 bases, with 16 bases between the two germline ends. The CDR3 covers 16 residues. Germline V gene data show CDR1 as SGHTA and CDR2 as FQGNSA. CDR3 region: CASSLLGGNGDQPQHF. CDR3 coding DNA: TGTGCCAGCAGCTTACTGGGAGGGAACGGCGATCAGCCCCAGCATTTT.